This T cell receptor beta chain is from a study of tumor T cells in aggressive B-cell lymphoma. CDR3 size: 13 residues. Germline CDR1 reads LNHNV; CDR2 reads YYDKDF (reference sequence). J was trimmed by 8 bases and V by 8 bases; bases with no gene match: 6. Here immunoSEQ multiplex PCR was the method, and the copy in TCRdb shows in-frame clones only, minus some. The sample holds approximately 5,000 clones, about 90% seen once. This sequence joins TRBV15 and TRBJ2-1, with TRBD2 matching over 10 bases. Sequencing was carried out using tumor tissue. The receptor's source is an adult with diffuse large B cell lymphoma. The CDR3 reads CATRLAGAHEQFF. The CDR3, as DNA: TGTGCCACCCGGCTAGCGGGAGCCCATGAGCAGTTCTTC.